The present TCR beta chain was sequenced within a study of CD8+CD57+ T cells in acquired aplastic anemia (dated by TCRdb to 2016 to 2018). At the level of the whole study: On average, sorted CD4+ and CD8+ cells yielded around 3.4 ug of extracted DNA, with a range of 0.2 to 27.4 ug. Mean read counts for healthy donor samples were roughly 10 million for CD4+ cells and under 14 million for CD8+ cells.

Points on this clonotype: The specificity of this receptor is unknown. At one end, the junction sequence differs from germline, possibly due to a read error.

Beyond this particular receptor, the publication reports: Around 31 CD8+ CDR3 sequences were shared between patients and controls but appeared highly expressed in patients and within their immunodominant clones. Between patients and healthy controls, no significant difference in CD8+ Simpson's diversity was found (P=0.060).

Counted from cysteine to phenylalanine, this CDR3 has 13 amino acids. Here the CDR3 DNA is all that survives: 39 bases in frame from base 1. CDR1 MNHNS and CDR2 SASEGT were looked up in the germline V gene. Genomic DNA served as template for TCR beta VDJ combination and CDR3 sequence profiling. An Illumina HiSeq 2000 was the platform used for TCR repertoire sequencing. The original methods were these. TRBV/TRBJ rearrangement plots, CDR3 size and DJ length profiles, and Simpson's diversity index were used to evaluate the repertoires. The immunodominant clone was defined as the most abundant DNA sequence in deep sequencing data. CDR3 amino acid sequences were screened for sharing across subjects and compared with published repertoires and the VDJdb database. Starting from the raw public reads, TCRdb applied fastp trimming at Q25, assembled clones with MiXCR and retained in-frame beta chains. Each record represents a unique CDR3 protein, reported with the most common genes and DNA among its rows. These V and J calls are TCRdb output, not the study's own analysis. This sample has about 220,000 distinct CDR3 sequences in its table, and 34% of those were observed once. The leading ten clones occupy 1.1% of the sample.

In the study, sorted CD4+ and CD8+ blood T cells from patients with severe aplastic anemia and from healthy subjects underwent deep sequencing of TCR repertoires. Ficoll-Paque density gradient centrifugation was used to isolate peripheral blood mononuclear cells. Before DNA extraction, CD4+ and CD8+ T cells were sorted by FACS or by magnetic beads. The source material was sorted CD4+, CD8+, or CD8+CD57+ T cells (not recorded which) from PBMCs. This sequence originates from a human donor in good health, serving as a control. The V and J segments used are TRBV6-1 and TRBJ1-5; TRBD1 might be the D gene, on 5 matching bases. The DNA is as follows: TGTGCCGGCAGGGTGTCTTCTAATCAGCCCCAGCATTTT. Its protein is CAGRVSSNQPQHF.